A selection of T cell receptor beta chains follows, all from one sample in a study of graft-versus-host responses after intestinal transplantation. Measured with immunoSEQ multiplex PCR; TCRdb has only the in-frame clones, and not every one. This table holds about 63,000 clones, about nine tenths found once. The specimen was ileum tissue, collected less than 400 days after transplant. Every receptor here comes from a human patient who received an intestinal transplant, so some T cells may come from the graft donor. The CDR3 runs from the conserved cysteine through the conserved F or W. The order of the fields is J gene, CDR3 length, D gene, V gene, clone size, CDR3 DNA, CDR3 protein. D genes are given only for firm matches. The listing skips clone size in some rows; elsewhere it reads once, few, many or a size class.

TRBJ2-3 | 16 | - | TRBV30 | - | TGTGCCTGGAGTGTATCGACTAGAAAGGTCACAGATACGCAGTATTTT | CAWSVSTRKVTDTQYF
TRBJ2-7 | 15 | TRBD1 | TRBV4-1 | - | TGCGCCAGCAGCCAAGTGTGGCAGGGGGCAGACGAGCAGTACTTC | CASSQVWQGADEQYF
TRBJ2-2 | 14 | - | TRBV6-5 | - | TGTGCCAGCAGTCAACTAGATAACACCGGGGAGCTGTTTTTT | CASSQLDNTGELFF
TRBJ1-5 | 13 | TRBD1 | TRBV28 | - | TGTGCCAGCAGTTACAGGGGGGATCAGCCCCAGCATTTT | CASSYRGDQPQHF
TRBJ1-1 | 13 | - | TRBV27 | - | TGTGCCAGCAGTTTGACAGTAGGCACTGAAGCTTTCTTT | CASSLTVGTEAFF
TRBJ2-7 | 13 | - | TRBV7-9 | - | TGTGCCAGCAGCTTAAGGTCGGGAAACGAGCAGTACTTC | CASSLRSGNEQYF
TRBJ1-3 | 16 | - | TRBV4-1 | - | TGCGCCAGCAGCCAAGTTCCCAGGGAGTCTGGAAACACCATATATTTT | CASSQVPRESGNTIYF
TRBJ1-4 | 18 | TRBD1 | TRBV28 | few | TGTGCCAGCACCCGGACAGGGGCAAGGGGGGCAACTAATGAAAAACTGTTTTTT | CASTRTGARGATNEKLFF
TRBJ2-7 | 14 | - | TRBV25-1 | - | TGTGCCAGCAGTCTCCCCGGACCGGTCTACGAGCAGTACTTC | CASSLPGPVYEQYF
TRBJ2-1 | 18 | TRBD2 | TRBV9 | - | TGTGCCAGCAGCGCCCGGACTAGCGGGAGGAGAGGTTGGAATGAGCAGTTCTTC | CASSARTSGRRGWNEQFF
TRBJ2-7 | 13 | TRBD1 | TRBV10-3 | - | TGTGCCATCAAAGGGACAGGGAGGGACGAGCAGTACTTC | CAIKGTGRDEQYF
TRBJ2-6 | 13 | - | TRBV19 | - | TGTGCCAGTAGTATAGGAGGGGCCAACGTCCTGACTTTC | CASSIGGANVLTF
TRBJ2-3 | 16 | TRBD2 | TRBV13 | - | TGTGCCAGCAGCCAACCGGGACTAGCGGGCACAGATACGCAGTATTTT | CASSQPGLAGTDTQYF
TRBJ2-5 | 13 | TRBD2 | TRBV10-2 | - | TGCGCCAGCAGGAGCGGGGGGGGCGAGACCCAGTACTTC | CASRSGGGETQYF
TRBJ2-2 | 14 | - | TRBV7-9 | - | TGTGCCAGCAGCTTAGGCAGAGACACCGGGGAGCTGTTTTTT | CASSLGRDTGELFF
TRBJ2-7 | 14 | TRBD2 | TRBV28 | - | TGTGCCAGCACCGAAACCGGCGGGAGTTACGAGCAGTACTTC | CASTETGGSYEQYF
TRBJ2-7 | 16 | TRBD2 | TRBV27 | - | TGTGCCAGCAGCTCTTTTCTAGCGGGAGTTCCCTACGAGCAGTACTTC | CASSSFLAGVPYEQYF
TRBJ2-5 | 17 | TRBD1 | TRBV6-1 | - | TGTGCCAGCAGTGAATTTTTCGGGACAGGGTACGCAGAGACCCAGTACTTC | CASSEFFGTGYAETQYF
TRBJ2-2 | 16 | - | TRBV18 | - | TGTGCCAGCTCACCCCCACAGGATGCGAACACCGGGGAGCTGTTTTTT | CASSPPQDANTGELFF
TRBJ2-1 | 15 | - | TRBV5-1 | - | TGCGCCAGCAGCTTCGAGGGGCCAACCTACAATGAGCAGTTCTTC | CASSFEGPTYNEQFF
TRBJ1-5 | 11 | TRBD1 | TRBV28 | - | TGTGCCAGCAGTGTTGACAGGGCGATGGATTTT | CASSVDRAMDF
TRBJ2-3 | 15 | - | TRBV11-2 | - | TGTGCCAGCAGCTTAGATCAGCCTCCCAGGGGTACGCAGTATTTT | CASSLDQPPRGTQYF
TRBJ2-1 | 12 | - | TRBV4-1 | - | TGCGCCAGCAGCCCCCAGGGGTATGAGCAGTTCTTC | CASSPQGYEQFF
TRBJ2-7 | 13 | - | TRBV6-5 | - | TGTGCCAGCAGAAACTTTGAAGGGGACGAGCAGTACTTC | CASRNFEGDEQYF
TRBJ2-5 | 15 | TRBD2 | TRBV2 | - | TGTGCCAGCAGCCTGAGCGGGGCGACACAAGAGACCCAGTACTTC | CASSLSGATQETQYF
TRBJ1-1 | 12 | - | TRBV28 | - | TGTGCCAGCAGTTATTTAGAGGGGGAAGCTTTCTTT | CASSYLEGEAFF
TRBJ2-7 | 14 | - | TRBV7-2 | - | TGTGCCAGCAGCTTCGCCCGGGGCTCCTACGAGCAGTACTTC | CASSFARGSYEQYF
TRBJ1-3 | 15 | TRBD1 | TRBV6-1 | - | TGTGCCAGCAGTGTGGGACAGGGGCTTGGAAACACCATATATTTT | CASSVGQGLGNTIYF
TRBJ1-2 | 12 | - | TRBV2 | once | TGTGCCAGCAGTGAGAGTCGTCAGGGCTACACCTTC | CASSESRQGYTF
TRBJ2-3 | 16 | TRBD2 | TRBV4-2 | - | TGTGCCAGCAGCCAGGAACTAGCGGGAGGCACAGATACGCAGTATTTT | CASSQELAGGTDTQYF
TRBJ2-7 | 14 | TRBD1 | TRBV13 | - | TGTGCCAGCAGCTTAAAGGGACAGGGATTCGAGCAGTACTTC | CASSLKGQGFEQYF
TRBJ1-1 | 15 | - | TRBV18 | - | TGTGCCAGCTCAGGGGGGGGTCGTATGAACACTGAAGCTTTCTTT | CASSGGGRMNTEAFF
TRBJ2-7 | 15 | - | TRBV7-2 | - | TGTGCCAGCAGCTTAGTCCCGGGGAACCCCTACGAGCAGTACTTC | CASSLVPGNPYEQYF
TRBJ2-1 | 16 | - | TRBV6-5 | - | TGTGCCAGCAGTTACAGGTCCCTCAAGGTCTACAATGAGCAGTTCTTC | CASSYRSLKVYNEQFF
TRBJ2-1 | 14 | - | TRBV13 | - | TGTGCCAGCAGATTCCGGGATGTGGGCAATGAGCAGTTCTTC | CASRFRDVGNEQFF
TRBJ1-1 | 14 | TRBD1 | TRBV7-9 | once | TGTGCCAGCTGGGAGGGACAGATCAACACTGAAGCTTTCTTT | CASWEGQINTEAFF
TRBJ2-5 | 14 | - | TRBV4-1 | - | TGCGCCAGCAGCCAAGGGGACGGAGAAGAGACCCAGTACTTC | CASSQGDGEETQYF
TRBJ2-3 | 16 | - | TRBV4-1 | few | TGCGCCAGCAGCCAAGTAGGGGGTTTGCAGGGAGATACGCAGTATTTT | CASSQVGGLQGDTQYF
TRBJ1-1 | 15 | - | TRBV6-5 | - | TGTGCCAGCAGTTACCACAGGGCCGTAGGTTCTGAAGCTTTCTTT | CASSYHRAVGSEAFF
TRBJ2-7 | 11 | TRBD1 | TRBV7-8 | - | TGTGCCAGCAGCTGGACAGGGGAGCAGTACTTC | CASSWTGEQYF
TRBJ2-2 | 18 | TRBD2 | TRBV5-1 | - | TGCGCCAGCAGCCCAGGACTAGCGGGGAACCCGAACACCGGGGAGCTGTTTTTT | CASSPGLAGNPNTGELFF
TRBJ1-2 | 12 | - | TRBV7-9 | few | TGTGCCAGCAGCTTCGGACTCGGTGGCTACACCTTC | CASSFGLGGYTF
TRBJ1-4 | 16 | - | TRBV2 | - | TGTGCCAGCAGTGAAGCCCCCGGGCGAACTAATGAAAAACTGTTTTTT | CASSEAPGRTNEKLFF
TRBJ2-7 | 14 | - | TRBV7-9 | - | TGTGCCAGCAGCCCGGGGTGGACCACCTACGAGCAGTACTTC | CASSPGWTTYEQYF
TRBJ1-1 | 14 | - | TRBV28 | - | TGTGCCAGCAGTTTGGGGGCAGGTGACACTGAAGCTTTCTTT | CASSLGAGDTEAFF
TRBJ2-1 | 12 | TRBD2 | TRBV2 | - | TGTGCCAGCAGGGTTAGCGGGAATGAGCAGTTCTTC | CASRVSGNEQFF